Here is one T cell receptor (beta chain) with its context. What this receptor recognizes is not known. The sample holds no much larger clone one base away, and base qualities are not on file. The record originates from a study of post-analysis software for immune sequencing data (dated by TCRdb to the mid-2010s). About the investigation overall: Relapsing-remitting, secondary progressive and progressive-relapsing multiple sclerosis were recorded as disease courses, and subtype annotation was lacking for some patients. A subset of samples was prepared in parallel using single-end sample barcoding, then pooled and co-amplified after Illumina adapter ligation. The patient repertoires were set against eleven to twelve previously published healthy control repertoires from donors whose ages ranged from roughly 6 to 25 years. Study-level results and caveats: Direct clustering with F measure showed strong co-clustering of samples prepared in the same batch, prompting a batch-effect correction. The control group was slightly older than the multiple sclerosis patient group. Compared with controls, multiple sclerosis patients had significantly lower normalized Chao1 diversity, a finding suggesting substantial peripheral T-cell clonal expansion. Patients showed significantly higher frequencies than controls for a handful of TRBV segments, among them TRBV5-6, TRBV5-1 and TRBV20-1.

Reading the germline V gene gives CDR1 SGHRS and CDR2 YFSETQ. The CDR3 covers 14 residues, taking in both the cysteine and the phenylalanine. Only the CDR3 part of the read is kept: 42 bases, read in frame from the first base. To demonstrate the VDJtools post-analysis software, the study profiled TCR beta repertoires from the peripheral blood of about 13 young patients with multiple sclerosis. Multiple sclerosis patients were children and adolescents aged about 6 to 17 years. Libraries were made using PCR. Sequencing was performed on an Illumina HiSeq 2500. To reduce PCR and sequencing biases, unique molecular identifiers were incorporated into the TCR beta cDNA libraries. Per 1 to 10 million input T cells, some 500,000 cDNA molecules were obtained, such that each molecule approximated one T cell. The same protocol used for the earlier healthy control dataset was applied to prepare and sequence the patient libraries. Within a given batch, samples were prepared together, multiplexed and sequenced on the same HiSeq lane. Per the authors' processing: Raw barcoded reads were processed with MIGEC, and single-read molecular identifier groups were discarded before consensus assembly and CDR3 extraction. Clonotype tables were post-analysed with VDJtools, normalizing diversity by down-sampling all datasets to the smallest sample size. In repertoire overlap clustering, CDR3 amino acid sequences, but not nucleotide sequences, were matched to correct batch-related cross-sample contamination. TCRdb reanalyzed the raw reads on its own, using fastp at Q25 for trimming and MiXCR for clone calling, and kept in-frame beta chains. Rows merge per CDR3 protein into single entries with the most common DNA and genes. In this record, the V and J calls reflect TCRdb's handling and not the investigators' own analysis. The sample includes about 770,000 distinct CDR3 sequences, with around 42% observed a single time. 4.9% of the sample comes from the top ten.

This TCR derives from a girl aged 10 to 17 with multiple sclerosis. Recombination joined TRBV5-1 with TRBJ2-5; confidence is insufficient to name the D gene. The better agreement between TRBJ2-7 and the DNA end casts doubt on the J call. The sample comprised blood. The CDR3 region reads CASSLFGSNYEQYF. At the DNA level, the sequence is TGCGCCAGCAGCTTGTTTGGTTCCAACTACGAGCAGTACTTC.